This T cell receptor (beta chain) was found in a study of graft-versus-host responses after intestinal transplantation. Whole-study context: Tacrolimus plus steroids were given to all recipients for around three years, preceded by anti-thymocyte globulin induction. General study points: Researchers found peak circulating GvH clone levels linked to early post-transplant HvG declines. Some patients had graft-donor T cell macrochimerism, and their allografts showed high graft-versus-host to host-versus-graft clonal ratios. Among recipient marrow samples, GvH clones were found; some appeared first in ileum or blood.

There are a few counts of this clone. The target antigen is unknown. The repertoire was sequenced with immunoSEQ multiplex PCR; TCRdb's copy has only in-frame clones and lacks some. The sample has 90,000 to 150,000 clones; 85% to 95% are singletons. The germline gives CDR1 LNHDA, CDR2 SQIVND (reference sequence). CDR3 length: 13 amino acids. Between the trimmed V and J ends, which lost 0 bases and 5 bases, there was a span of 7 bases. The sequence derives from a human donor who received an intestinal transplant. The rearrangement uses TRBV19 and TRBJ1-2, with D unclear. The sample consisted of unstimulated CD8+ T cells sorted from spleen or lymph node cells, taken before intestinal transplant. The CDR3 region has the DNA TGTGCCAGTAGTATAGAAGGGTCATATGGCTACACCTTC. Its translation is CASSIEGSYGYTF.